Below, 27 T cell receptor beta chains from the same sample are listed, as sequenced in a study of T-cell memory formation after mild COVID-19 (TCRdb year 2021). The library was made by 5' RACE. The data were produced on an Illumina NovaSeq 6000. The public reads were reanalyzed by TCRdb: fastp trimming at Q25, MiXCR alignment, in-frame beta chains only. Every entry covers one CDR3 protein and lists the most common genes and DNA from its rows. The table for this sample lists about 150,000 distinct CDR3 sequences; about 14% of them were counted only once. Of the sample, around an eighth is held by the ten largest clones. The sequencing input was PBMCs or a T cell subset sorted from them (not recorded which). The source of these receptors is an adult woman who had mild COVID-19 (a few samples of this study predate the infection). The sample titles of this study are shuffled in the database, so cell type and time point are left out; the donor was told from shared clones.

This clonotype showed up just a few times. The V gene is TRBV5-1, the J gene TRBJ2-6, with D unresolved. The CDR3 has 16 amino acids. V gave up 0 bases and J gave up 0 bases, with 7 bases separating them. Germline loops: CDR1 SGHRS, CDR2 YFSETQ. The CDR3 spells CASSLEKSSGANVLTF. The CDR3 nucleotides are TGCGCCAGCAGCTTGGAAAAGAGCTCTGGGGCCAACGTCCTGACTTTC. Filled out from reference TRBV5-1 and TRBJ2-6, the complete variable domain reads KAGVTQTPRYLIKTRGQQVTLSCSPISGHRSVSWYQQTPGQGLQFLFEYFSETQRNKGNFPGRFSGRQFSNSRSEMNVSTLELGDSALYLCASSLEKSSGANVLTFGAGSRLTVL.

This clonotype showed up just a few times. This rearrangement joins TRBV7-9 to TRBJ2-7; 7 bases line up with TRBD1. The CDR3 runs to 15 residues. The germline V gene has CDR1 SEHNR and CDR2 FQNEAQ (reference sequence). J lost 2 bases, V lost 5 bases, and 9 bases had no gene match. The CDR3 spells CASSHTGAGAYEQYF. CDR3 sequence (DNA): TGTGCCAGCAGCCACACAGGGGCCGGGGCCTACGAGCAGTACTTC.

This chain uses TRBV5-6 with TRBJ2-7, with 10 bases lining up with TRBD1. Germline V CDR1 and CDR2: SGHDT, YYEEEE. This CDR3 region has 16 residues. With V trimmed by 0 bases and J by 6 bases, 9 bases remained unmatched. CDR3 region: CASSLGSTGGLLEQYF. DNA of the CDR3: TGTGCCAGCAGCTTGGGGTCGACAGGGGGCCTACTCGAGCAGTACTTC.

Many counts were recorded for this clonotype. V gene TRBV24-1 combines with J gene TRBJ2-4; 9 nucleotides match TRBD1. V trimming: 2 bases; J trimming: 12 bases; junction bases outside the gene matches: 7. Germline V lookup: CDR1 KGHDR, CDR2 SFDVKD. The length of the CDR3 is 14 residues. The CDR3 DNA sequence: TGTGCCACCAGTGATTCGACAGGGGGACTCTATCAGTACTTC. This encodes CATSDSTGGLYQYF.

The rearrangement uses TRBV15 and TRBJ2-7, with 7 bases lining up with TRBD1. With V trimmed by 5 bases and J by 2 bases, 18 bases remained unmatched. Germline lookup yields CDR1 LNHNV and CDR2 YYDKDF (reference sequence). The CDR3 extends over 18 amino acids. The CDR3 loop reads CATSPHWARTGYAYEQYF. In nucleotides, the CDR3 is TGTGCCACCAGCCCACACTGGGCCCGGACAGGTTACGCCTACGAGCAGTACTTC.

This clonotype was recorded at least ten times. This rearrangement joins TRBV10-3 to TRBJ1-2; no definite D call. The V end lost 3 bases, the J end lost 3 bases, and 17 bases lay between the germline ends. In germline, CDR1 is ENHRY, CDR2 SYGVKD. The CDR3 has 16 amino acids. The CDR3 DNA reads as TGTGCCATCAGTGACGCCGGACTCGCGAACCACTATGGCTACACCTTC. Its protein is CAISDAGLANHYGYTF.

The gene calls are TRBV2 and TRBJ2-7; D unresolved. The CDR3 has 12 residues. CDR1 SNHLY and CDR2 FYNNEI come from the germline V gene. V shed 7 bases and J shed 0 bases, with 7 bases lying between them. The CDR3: CASKQRSYEQYF. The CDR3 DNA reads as TGTGCCAGCAAACAGCGCTCCTACGAGCAGTACTTC.

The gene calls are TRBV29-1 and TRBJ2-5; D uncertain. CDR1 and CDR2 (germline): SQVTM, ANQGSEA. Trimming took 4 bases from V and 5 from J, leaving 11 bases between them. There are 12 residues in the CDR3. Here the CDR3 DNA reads TGCAGCGTTGGTAAACTCCGGGAGACCCAGTACTTC. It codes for CSVGKLRETQYF.

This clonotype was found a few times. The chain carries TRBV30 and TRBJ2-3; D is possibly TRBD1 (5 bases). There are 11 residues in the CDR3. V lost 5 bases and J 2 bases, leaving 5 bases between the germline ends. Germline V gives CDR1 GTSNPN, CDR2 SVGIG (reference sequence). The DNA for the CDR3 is TGTGCCTGGGGGGCCACAGATACGCAGTATTTT. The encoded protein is CAWGATDTQYF.

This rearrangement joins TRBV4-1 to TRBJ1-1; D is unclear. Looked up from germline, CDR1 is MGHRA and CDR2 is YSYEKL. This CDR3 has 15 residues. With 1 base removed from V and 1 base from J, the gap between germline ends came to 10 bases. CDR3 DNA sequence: TGCGCCAGCAGCCAAGGTTGGAGTGGGAACACTGAAGCTTTCTTT. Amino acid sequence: CASSQGWSGNTEAFF.

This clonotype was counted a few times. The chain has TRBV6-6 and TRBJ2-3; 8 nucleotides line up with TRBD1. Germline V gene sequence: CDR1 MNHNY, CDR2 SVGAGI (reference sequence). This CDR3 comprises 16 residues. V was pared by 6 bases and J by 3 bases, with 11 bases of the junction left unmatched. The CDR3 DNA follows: TGTGCCAGCAGCCGGGACGACAGGGGAAGGACAGATACGCAGTATTTT. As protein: CASSRDDRGRTDTQYF.

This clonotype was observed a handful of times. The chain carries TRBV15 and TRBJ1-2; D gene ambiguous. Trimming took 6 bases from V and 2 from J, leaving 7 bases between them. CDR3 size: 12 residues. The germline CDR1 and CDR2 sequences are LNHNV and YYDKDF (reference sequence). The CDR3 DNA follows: TGTGCCACCAGTATAGGAAACTATGGCTACACCTTC. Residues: CATSIGNYGYTF.

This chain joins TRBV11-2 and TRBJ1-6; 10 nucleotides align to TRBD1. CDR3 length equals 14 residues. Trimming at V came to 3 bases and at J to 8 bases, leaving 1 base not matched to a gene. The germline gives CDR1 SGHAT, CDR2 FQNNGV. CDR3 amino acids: CASSFGTGDSPLHF. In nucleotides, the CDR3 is TGTGCCAGCAGCTTCGGGACAGGGGATTCACCCCTCCACTTT.

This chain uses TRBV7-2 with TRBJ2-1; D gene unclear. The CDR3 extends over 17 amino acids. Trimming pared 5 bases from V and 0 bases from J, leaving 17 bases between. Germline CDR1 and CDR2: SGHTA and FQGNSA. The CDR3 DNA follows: TGTGCCAGCAGCGCTCCTCTTGGCGGAAGCTCCTACAATGAGCAGTTCTTC. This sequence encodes CASSAPLGGSSYNEQFF.

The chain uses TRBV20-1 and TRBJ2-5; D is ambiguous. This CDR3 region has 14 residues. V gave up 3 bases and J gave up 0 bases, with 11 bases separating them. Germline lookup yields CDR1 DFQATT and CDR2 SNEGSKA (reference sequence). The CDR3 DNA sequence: TGCAGTGCTAGTAAGACTGCGTACCAAGAGACCCAGTACTTC. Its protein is CSASKTAYQETQYF.

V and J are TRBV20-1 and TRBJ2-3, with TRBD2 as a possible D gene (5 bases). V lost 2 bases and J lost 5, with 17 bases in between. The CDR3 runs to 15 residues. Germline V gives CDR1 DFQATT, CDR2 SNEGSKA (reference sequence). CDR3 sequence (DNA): TGCAGTGCTAGACTTGCGGGCCCTGCTAGAGATACGCAGTATTTT. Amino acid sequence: CSARLAGPARDTQYF.

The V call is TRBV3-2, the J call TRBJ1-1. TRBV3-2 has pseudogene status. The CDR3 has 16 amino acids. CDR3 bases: TGTGCCAGCAGCGGGGCCCTGGGGAGGAAGAACACTGAAGCTTTCTTT. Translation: CASSGALGRKNTEAFF.

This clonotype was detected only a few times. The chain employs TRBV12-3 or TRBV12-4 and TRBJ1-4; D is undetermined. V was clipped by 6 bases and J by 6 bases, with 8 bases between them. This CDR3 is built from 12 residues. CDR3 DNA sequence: TGTGCCAGCAGAACTTCGGATGAAAAACTGTTTTTT. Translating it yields CASRTSDEKLFF.

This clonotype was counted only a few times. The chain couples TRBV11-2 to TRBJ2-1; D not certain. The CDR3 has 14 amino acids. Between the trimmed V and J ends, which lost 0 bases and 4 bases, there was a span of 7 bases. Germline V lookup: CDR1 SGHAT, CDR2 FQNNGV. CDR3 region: CASSLDLGYNEQFF. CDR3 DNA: TGTGCCAGCAGCTTAGATCTGGGGTACAATGAGCAGTTCTTC.

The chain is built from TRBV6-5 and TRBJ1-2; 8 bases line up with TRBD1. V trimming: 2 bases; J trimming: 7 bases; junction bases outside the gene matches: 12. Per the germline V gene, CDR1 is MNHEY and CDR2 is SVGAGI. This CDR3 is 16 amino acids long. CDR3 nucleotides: TGTGCCAGCAGTTACGAGGCACAGGGGGTTAGTGGTGGCTACACCTTC. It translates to CASSYEAQGVSGGYTF.

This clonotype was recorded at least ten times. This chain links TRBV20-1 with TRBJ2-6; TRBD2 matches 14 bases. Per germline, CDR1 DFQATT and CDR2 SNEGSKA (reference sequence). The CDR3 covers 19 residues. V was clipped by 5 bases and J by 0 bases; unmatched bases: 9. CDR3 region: CSAGGTSGGLSSGANVLTF. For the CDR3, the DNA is TGCAGTGCTGGGGGGACTAGCGGGGGACTCAGCTCTGGGGCCAACGTCCTGACTTTC.

The CDR3 sequence: CASSVGDLSNQPQHF. CDR3 bases: TGTGCCAGCAGCGTTGGGGACCTTAGCAATCAGCCCCAGCATTTT. The genes are TRBV19 and TRBJ1-5; weak D call: TRBD1 (5 bases). Germline values: CDR1 LNHDA, CDR2 SQIVND (reference sequence). Between the trimmed V and J ends, which lost 9 bases and 0 bases, there was a span of 15 bases. This CDR3 has 15 amino acids.

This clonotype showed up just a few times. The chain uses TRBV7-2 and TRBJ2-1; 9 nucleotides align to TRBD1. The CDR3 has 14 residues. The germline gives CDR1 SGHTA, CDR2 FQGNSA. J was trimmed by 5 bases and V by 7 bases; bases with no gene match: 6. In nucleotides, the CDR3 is TGTGCCAGCACCCGGGACAGGGCCCACAATGAGCAGTTCTTC. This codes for CASTRDRAHNEQFF.

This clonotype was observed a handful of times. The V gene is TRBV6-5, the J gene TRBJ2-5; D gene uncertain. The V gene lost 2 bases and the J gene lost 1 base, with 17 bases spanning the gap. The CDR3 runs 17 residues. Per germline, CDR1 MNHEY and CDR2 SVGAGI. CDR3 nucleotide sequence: TGTGCCAGCAGTTACAACAACGTCGGCGGTATCCAAGAGACCCAGTACTTC. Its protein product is CASSYNNVGGIQETQYF.

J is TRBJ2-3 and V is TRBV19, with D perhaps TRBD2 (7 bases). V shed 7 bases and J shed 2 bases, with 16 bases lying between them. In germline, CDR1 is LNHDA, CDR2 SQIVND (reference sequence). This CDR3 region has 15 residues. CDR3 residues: CASNPGGTYTDTQYF. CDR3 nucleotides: TGTGCCAGTAACCCGGGGGGCACGTACACAGATACGCAGTATTTT.

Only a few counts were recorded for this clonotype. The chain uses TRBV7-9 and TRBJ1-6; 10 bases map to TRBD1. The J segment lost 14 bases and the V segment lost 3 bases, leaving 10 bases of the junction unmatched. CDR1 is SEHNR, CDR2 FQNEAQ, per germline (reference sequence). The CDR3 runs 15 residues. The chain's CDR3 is CASSFAGTGERALHF. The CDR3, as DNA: TGTGCCAGCAGCTTCGCCGGGACAGGGGAACGAGCCCTCCACTTT.

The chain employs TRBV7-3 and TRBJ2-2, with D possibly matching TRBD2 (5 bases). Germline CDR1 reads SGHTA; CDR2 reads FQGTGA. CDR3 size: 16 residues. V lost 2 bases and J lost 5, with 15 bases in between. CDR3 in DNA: TGTGCCAGCAGCTTATCGGTTGCGGGTGGGACCGGGGAGCTGTTTTTT. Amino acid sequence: CASSLSVAGGTGELFF. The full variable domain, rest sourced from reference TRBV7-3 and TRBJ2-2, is GAGVSQTPSNKVTEKGKYVELRCDPISGHTALYWYRQSLGQGPEFLIYFQGTGAADDSGLPNDRFFAVRPEGSVSTLKIQRTERGDSAVYLCASSLSVAGGTGELFFGEGSRLTVL.